The 29 T cell receptor beta chains listed next were all sequenced from one sample in a study of blood T cell repertoires in COVID-19. Generated by immunoSEQ multiplex PCR, the TCRdb table keeps only in-frame clones and is missing some. The sample has about 350,000 clones; about 88% are singletons. Source material: PBMCs or T cells enriched from blood (not recorded which). These receptors were collected from a young woman who had been exposed to COVID-19.

J is TRBJ2-5 and V is TRBV7-9; 8 bases match TRBD2. The CDR3 runs to 14 residues. Looked up from germline, CDR1 is SEHNR and CDR2 is FQNEAQ (reference sequence). The V and J ends lost 5 bases and 5 bases, in that order; junction bases with no gene match: 7. For the CDR3, the DNA is TGTGCCAGCAGCCCAAGGACTAGCTCGGAGACCCAGTACTTC. This sequence encodes CASSPRTSSETQYF.

This sequence joins TRBV10-3 and TRBJ2-3; TRBD2 matches at 9 bases. The germline gives CDR1 ENHRY, CDR2 SYGVKD. Trimming removed 9 bases from V and 2 bases from J; junction bases left unmatched: 9. The CDR3 runs 15 residues. This CDR3 reads CAISALAGHTDTQYF. The CDR3 coding sequence is TGTGCCATTTCTGCTCTAGCGGGGCACACAGATACGCAGTATTTT.

This clone was counted a few times. V and J are TRBV9 and TRBJ1-1, with a weak D call TRBD1 (6 bases). CDR3 length: 21 amino acids. The germline gives CDR1 SGDLS, CDR2 YYNGEE. V lost 4 bases, J lost 0 bases, and 31 bases lay in between. The chain's CDR3 is CASSSPVGETGGGKMNTEAFF. The DNA of the CDR3 is TGTGCCAGCAGCTCTCCCGTCGGTGAGACGGGAGGGGGAAAAATGAACACTGAAGCTTTCTTT.

This chain joins TRBV27 and TRBJ1-1; TRBD1 matches at 10 bases. This CDR3 is built from 16 residues. V lost 5 bases to trimming and J lost 1 base; unmatched junction nucleotides: 7. CDR1 MNHEY and CDR2 SMNVEV come from the germline V gene (reference sequence). For the CDR3, the DNA is TGTGCCAGCAGTCCTCGACAGGGGGCAGGGAACACTGAAGCTTTCTTT. Translating it yields CASSPRQGAGNTEAFF.

The chain carries TRBV2 and TRBJ1-2; D is unresolved. The CDR3 runs to 13 residues. Germline CDR1 SNHLY, CDR2 FYNNEI. Trimming took off 10 bases at V and 7 bases at J, with 19 bases between the two ends. CDR3 sequence: CATAGQGPAGYTF. In DNA form, the CDR3 reads TGTGCCACCGCGGGTCAAGGGCCGGCTGGCTACACCTTC.

The chain has TRBV7-7 and TRBJ2-7, with D perhaps matching TRBD2 (5 bases). V shed 6 bases and J shed 2 bases, with 11 bases lying between them. Germline V gene data show CDR1 as SSHAT and CDR2 as FNYEAQ (reference sequence). The CDR3 length is 13 residues. CDR3 loop: CASRYREPYEQYF. The CDR3 nucleotides read TGTGCCAGCAGGTACCGGGAACCCTACGAGCAGTACTTC.

The chain recombines TRBV2 with TRBJ1-1, with D hard to call. This CDR3 has 14 amino acids. With 3 bases removed from V and 6 bases from J, the gap between germline ends came to 14 bases. Germline V gene sequence: CDR1 SNHLY, CDR2 FYNNEI. CDR3 region: CASSDGREGPEAFF. The CDR3 nucleotides are TGTGCCAGCAGTGATGGCAGAGAGGGTCCTGAAGCTTTCTTT. Filled out from reference TRBV2 and TRBJ1-1, the complete variable domain reads EPEVTQTPSHQVTQMGQEVILRCVPISNHLYFYWYRQILGQKVEFLVSFYNNEISEKSEIFDDQFSVERPDGSNFTLKIRSTKLEDSAMYFCASSDGREGPEAFFGQGTRLTVV.

V is TRBV7-9 and J is TRBJ2-1, with 14 bases aligning to TRBD2. The CDR3 contains 16 residues. V was clipped by 6 bases and J by 9 bases; unmatched bases: 10. Germline V gene lookup returns CDR1 SEHNR and CDR2 FQNEAQ (reference sequence). The CDR3 DNA follows: TGTGCCAGCAGATCCCCGGGACTAGCGGGAGTGGGTGAGCAGTTCTTC. It specifies CASRSPGLAGVGEQFF.

J is TRBJ1-1 and V is TRBV10-3, with 7 bases matching TRBD1. J gave up 3 bases and V 5 bases, and 6 bases lay outside the gene matches. The CDR3 loop spans 14 amino acids. CDR1 and CDR2 from the germline V gene are ENHRY and SYGVKD. CDR3 in amino acids: CAISPEGADTEAFF. The DNA for the CDR3 is TGTGCCATCAGTCCTGAGGGGGCTGACACTGAAGCTTTCTTT.

The genes are TRBV13 and TRBJ1-2; 8 positions match TRBD1. V trimming: 6 bases; J trimming: 2 bases; junction bases outside the gene matches: 8. Germline CDR1 is PRHDT and CDR2 is FYEKMQ (reference sequence). CDR3 size: 15 residues. Here the CDR3 reads CASRRTGRTNYGYTF. CDR3 DNA: TGTGCCAGCAGACGGACAGGGAGAACCAACTATGGCTACACCTTC.

The chain uses TRBV27 and TRBJ2-3; D is perhaps TRBD2 (6 bases). Germline assignment: CDR1 MNHEY and CDR2 SMNVEV (reference sequence). This CDR3 region has 14 residues. V lost 5 bases to trimming and J lost 0 bases, with 9 bases between them. CDR3 in DNA: TGTGCCAGCAGTGGGGGGACTAGCACAGATACGCAGTATTTT. This codes for CASSGGTSTDTQYF.

The chain links TRBV6-5 to TRBJ1-5; TRBD1 matches 8 bases. Per the germline V gene, CDR1 is MNHEY and CDR2 is SVGAGI. CDR3 length equals 15 residues. J lost 1 base, V lost 6 bases, and 5 bases had no gene match. The CDR3 loop is CASRQGGRSNQPQHF. CDR3 DNA sequence: TGTGCCAGCAGACAGGGGGGCAGGAGCAATCAGCCCCAGCATTTT.

This clone was observed a handful of times. J is TRBJ1-4 and V is TRBV7-2, with D possibly being TRBD1 (6 bases). The CDR3 contains 15 residues. Germline CDR1 SGHTA, CDR2 FQGNSA. V was clipped by 5 bases and J by 7 bases, with 17 bases between them. This chain's CDR3 is CASSVRGGESEKLFF. The CDR3 coding sequence is TGTGCCAGCAGCGTCCGGGGGGGCGAGAGTGAAAAACTGTTTTTT.

This clone was counted a single time. This sequence joins TRBV9 and TRBJ2-6, with TRBD2 as a possible D gene (7 bases). V was pared by 3 bases and J by 2 bases, with 24 bases between. This CDR3 has 20 amino acids. Per the germline V gene, CDR1 is SGDLS and CDR2 is YYNGEE. The CDR3 DNA follows: TGTGCCAGCAGCGGCGAGAGGGGGGCTAGCGGCAGGGCTGGGGCCAACGTCCTGACTTTC. It codes for CASSGERGASGRAGANVLTF.

V is TRBV10-3 and J is TRBJ2-3; 8 positions match TRBD1. V shed 8 bases and J 2 bases; nucleotides not matched to a gene: 6. From germline, CDR1 is ENHRY and CDR2 SYGVKD. The CDR3 runs 14 residues. The CDR3 DNA sequence: TGTGCCATCCGCCCGGACAGGGCCACAGATACGCAGTATTTT. Protein sequence: CAIRPDRATDTQYF.

The gene calls are TRBV19 and TRBJ2-1; TRBD1 is a possible D gene (6 bases). Germline V gives CDR1 LNHDA, CDR2 SQIVND (reference sequence). This CDR3 comprises 15 residues. Trimming shortened V by 6 bases and J by 0 bases, and 12 bases separated the two germline ends. Written as DNA, the CDR3 is TGTGCCAGTAGGATTGACAGGAGCTCCTACAATGAGCAGTTCTTC. As protein: CASRIDRSSYNEQFF. The variable domain in full, completed from reference TRBV19 and TRBJ2-1, reads DGGITQSPKYLFRKEGQNVTLSCEQNLNHDAMYWYRQDPGQGLRLIYYSQIVNDFQKGDIAEGYSVSREKKESFPLTVTSAQKNPTAFYLCASRIDRSSYNEQFFGPGTRLTVL.

The genes are TRBV20-1 and TRBJ1-4; TRBD1 is a possible D gene (6 bases). The CDR3 runs to 13 residues. Germline V gene sequence: CDR1 DFQATT, CDR2 SNEGSKA (reference sequence). V was clipped by 3 bases and J by 8 bases, with 13 bases between them. The CDR3 coding sequence is TGCAGTGCTAGTTCAGGGGCAGAGGAAAAACTGTTTTTT. Its protein is CSASSGAEEKLFF.

The chain couples TRBV20-1 to TRBJ2-7; 8 nucleotides line up with TRBD2. CDR1 and CDR2 from the germline V gene are DFQATT and SNEGSKA (reference sequence). The CDR3 has 16 amino acids. The ends lost 3 bases at V and 3 bases at J; junction bases unmatched: 13. CDR3 coding DNA: TGCAGTGCTAGTACAACTAGCGGAACCAAACTCTACGAGCAGTACTTC. Protein: CSASTTSGTKLYEQYF.

This chain connects TRBV5-1 to TRBJ1-1; TRBD1 is a possible D gene (5 bases). Trimming pared 0 bases from V and 2 bases from J, leaving 8 bases between. This CDR3 is built from 14 residues. Germline V CDR1 and CDR2: SGHRS, YFSETQ. The CDR3: CASSLVGHNTEAFF. The CDR3, as DNA: TGCGCCAGCAGCTTGGTAGGACACAACACTGAAGCTTTCTTT.

The chain employs TRBV10-3 and TRBJ2-1, with 7 positions matching TRBD2. The length of the CDR3 is 16 residues. Germline V gene lookup returns CDR1 ENHRY and CDR2 SYGVKD. J lost 2 bases, V lost 3 bases, and 7 bases had no gene match. The CDR3 bases are TGTGCCATCAGTGAACTGGCGGGAGTTACCTACAATGAGCAGTTCTTC. Its protein is CAISELAGVTYNEQFF.

The chain couples TRBV7-3 to TRBJ2-3, with TRBD2 identical over 12 bases. Germline V gene sequence: CDR1 SGHTA, CDR2 FQGTGA. V was pared by 3 bases and J by 2 bases, with 3 bases of the junction left unmatched. There are 16 residues in the CDR3. CDR3 sequence reads: CASSLGLAGSTDTQYF. DNA for the CDR3: TGTGCCAGCAGCTTGGGACTAGCGGGTTCCACAGATACGCAGTATTTT.

The rearrangement uses TRBV5-5 and TRBJ2-4; TRBD2 matches at 9 bases. CDR1 and CDR2 from the germline V gene are SGHKS and YYEKEE (reference sequence). The V and J ends lost 0 bases and 0 bases, in that order; junction bases with no gene match: 13. The CDR3 extends over 20 amino acids. CDR3 in amino acids: CASSLVLASGIKLAKNIQYF. Here the CDR3 DNA reads TGTGCCAGCAGCTTGGTTTTGGCTAGCGGGATAAAATTAGCCAAAAACATTCAGTACTTC.

The rearrangement uses TRBV2 and TRBJ2-2; D unclear. There are 13 residues in the CDR3. Germline-derived CDR1 and CDR2 are SNHLY and FYNNEI. The germline V and J ends were trimmed by 6 bases and 6 bases, with 11 bases remaining between them. CDR3 loop: CASRQTRPGELFF. In DNA form, the CDR3 reads TGTGCCAGCAGACAGACCCGGCCCGGGGAGCTGTTTTTT.

V usage is TRBV2 and J usage is TRBJ2-3; TRBD2 agrees at 13 bases. The ends lost 7 bases at V and 2 bases at J; junction bases unmatched: 6. The CDR3 runs 16 residues. Germline V lookup: CDR1 SNHLY, CDR2 FYNNEI. CDR3 in DNA: TGTGCCAGCATCCGACTAGCGGGGGGCTACACAGATACGCAGTATTTT. Its translation is CASIRLAGGYTDTQYF.

CDR3 sequence reads: CASSRNPTEYNEQFF. In DNA, the CDR3 is TGTGCCAGCAGCCGCAACCCGACAGAGTACAATGAGCAGTTCTTC. The chain combines TRBV3-1 (or the pseudogene TRBV3-2) with TRBJ2-1, with a tentative D call TRBD1 (5 bases). Per the germline V gene, CDR1 is LGHDT and CDR2 is YNNKEL (reference sequence). The CDR3 consists of 15 residues. V was trimmed by 4 bases and J by 4 bases, leaving 14 bases between them.

This chain connects TRBV19 to TRBJ2-7; possibly TRBD2 for D (6 bases). Germline V CDR1 and CDR2: LNHDA, SQIVND (reference sequence). CDR3 length: 15 amino acids. V lost 8 bases and J 5 bases, leaving 22 bases between the germline ends. The CDR3 region has the DNA TGTGCCAGTTCAAGTAAAAGCGGGCCTCCTGACGAGCAGTACTTC. Protein: CASSSKSGPPDEQYF. Full variable domain (missing parts from reference TRBV19 and TRBJ2-7): DGGITQSPKYLFRKEGQNVTLSCEQNLNHDAMYWYRQDPGQGLRLIYYSQIVNDFQKGDIAEGYSVSREKKESFPLTVTSAQKNPTAFYLCASSSKSGPPDEQYFGPGTRLTVT.

The chain uses TRBV9 and TRBJ2-1, with 12 nucleotides matching TRBD2. Trimming removed 1 base from V and 9 bases from J; junction bases left unmatched: 8. This CDR3 is built from 16 residues. In germline, CDR1 is SGDLS, CDR2 YYNGEE. Here the CDR3 DNA reads TGTGCCAGCAGCGTACTAGCGGGAGGGTCCTCGGGTGAGCAGTTCTTC. This gives the protein CASSVLAGGSSGEQFF.

This clone was seen a handful of times. This chain connects TRBV7-3 to TRBJ2-7; 8 bases match TRBD1. The germline CDR1 and CDR2 sequences are SGHTA and FQGTGA. V shed 5 bases and J 1 base; nucleotides not matched to a gene: 13. This CDR3 spans 17 amino acids. DNA for the CDR3: TGTGCCAGCAGCCCCCACCCCACCGGGACAGGTTCCTACGAGCAGTACTTC. Translation: CASSPHPTGTGSYEQYF. The variable domain in full, with the rest retrieved from reference TRBV7-3 and TRBJ2-7, is GAGVSQTPSNKVTEKGKYVELRCDPISGHTALYWYRQSLGQGPEFLIYFQGTGAADDSGLPNDRFFAVRPEGSVSTLKIQRTERGDSAVYLCASSPHPTGTGSYEQYFGPGTRLTVT.

This clone has only one observation. The V and J genes are TRBV19 and TRBJ1-2, with D maybe TRBD1 (6 bases). V was trimmed by 5 bases and J by 0 bases, leaving 13 bases between them. The CDR3 is 15 amino acids. The germline V gene has CDR1 LNHDA and CDR2 SQIVND (reference sequence). CDR3 nucleotide sequence: TGTGCCAGTAGTCGGGACATCGCCCCTAACTATGGCTACACCTTC. Its protein is CASSRDIAPNYGYTF.